The rows below give T cell receptor beta chains drawn from one sample of a study of T-cell memory formation after mild COVID-19. TCRdb used MiXCR to reprocess the 5' RACE reads, holding one entry per CDR3 protein. The table shows approximately 450,000 distinct CDR3 sequences, with roughly 18% occurring only once. Specimen: PBMCs or a T cell subset sorted from them (not recorded which). Every receptor here comes from an adult woman who had mild COVID-19 (a few samples of this study predate the infection). Cell type and time point are not known. Each CDR3 is given with its conserved first and last residue. The D gene is left open where the match is weak. Only some rows state a clone size, as once, few, many or a class for expanded clones.

TRBJ2-7 TRBV12-3/TRBV12-4 18 - - TGTGCCAGCAGGGCCGGCTTTTGGGCGTTATCTTCCACCTACGAGCAGTACTTC CASRAGFWALSSTYEQYF
TRBJ2-1 TRBV11-2 19 TRBD1 few TGTGCCAGCAGCTGGCCCCGGGACAGGGATAAGAGCTCCTACAATGAGCAGTTCTTC CASSWPRDRDKSSYNEQFF
TRBJ2-1 TRBV7-2 19 - - TGTGCCAGCAGTAAAGGGACCGGCACAAATTTAGGCTCCTACAATGAGCAGTTCTTC CASSKGTGTNLGSYNEQFF
TRBJ1-1 TRBV5-1 15 TRBD1 - TGCGCCAGCAGCAGGACAGGGGAAACGAACACTGAAGCTTTCTTT CASSRTGETNTEAFF
TRBJ1-2 TRBV18 17 TRBD1 few TGTGCCAGCTCACCTTATAAGTATCCAGGACAGGACTATGGCTACACCTTC CASSPYKYPGQDYGYTF
TRBJ1-1 TRBV4-1 13 - - TGCGCCAGCAGCCAAGATTGGGGGGCTGAAGCTTTCTTT CASSQDWGAEAFF
TRBJ2-3 TRBV24-1 16 - - TGTGCCACCAGTGATTATTCGGCGGGCCGCACAGATACGCAGTATTTT CATSDYSAGRTDTQYF
TRBJ1-2 TRBV20-1 16 - - TGCAGTGCTAGAGAGTCAACCGGGCCCCCGTCGGACGGCTACACCTTC CSARESTGPPSDGYTF
TRBJ2-3 TRBV19 13 - few TGTGCCAGTAGTGTGGACCGCACAGATACGCAGTATTTT CASSVDRTDTQYF
TRBJ2-7 TRBV15 13 TRBD1 - TGTGCCACCAGCAGGCCCCAGGGGGACGAGCAGTACTTC CATSRPQGDEQYF
TRBJ1-1 TRBV7-3 16 - - TGTGCCAGCAGCTTAACGGGGGGTCGGATGAACACTGAAGCTTTCTTT CASSLTGGRMNTEAFF
TRBJ2-6 TRBV6-5 13 - - TGTGCCAGCAGTTACACTGGGGCCAACGTCCTGACTTTC CASSYTGANVLTF
TRBJ2-5 TRBV7-3 16 TRBD2 few TGTGCCAGCAGCCCGCTAGCGGGGGGGGATCAAGAGACCCAGTACTTC CASSPLAGGDQETQYF
TRBJ2-7 TRBV10-3 10 - - TGTGCCGTCAGGGACCACGAGCAGTACTTC CAVRDHEQYF
TRBJ1-1 TRBV6-1 14 - - TGTGCCAGCAGTGAAGAACAGTTGAACACTGAAGCTTTCTTT CASSEEQLNTEAFF
TRBJ2-3 TRBV7-2 15 - - TGTGCCAGCAGCTTTAAGGGTATCAGCACAGATACGCAGTATTTT CASSFKGISTDTQYF
TRBJ2-1 TRBV12-3/TRBV12-4 16 TRBD2 many TGTGCCAGCAGTTTAAGGGTGAGCGGGAGGGTTAATGAGCAGTTCTTC CASSLRVSGRVNEQFF
TRBJ2-5 TRBV30 14 TRBD2 - TGTGCCTGGAGACTAGCGGGGGGGCGAGAGACCCAGTACTTC CAWRLAGGRETQYF
TRBJ2-5 TRBV25-1 12 TRBD2 few TGTGCCTGCGGGGAGGGCCAAGAGACCCAGTACTTC CACGEGQETQYF
TRBJ1-2 TRBV20-1 15 - few TGCAGTGCTTCGATATGGGCGGAGGTTAACTATGGCTACACCTTC CSASIWAEVNYGYTF
TRBJ2-1 TRBV7-9 16 - - TGTGCCAGCAGCCCCCGTGAGAGCGGGTCCGACAATGAGCAGTTCTTC CASSPRESGSDNEQFF
TRBJ1-1 TRBV18 14 - few TGTGCCAGCTCCCCCTTCGCGGAAAACACTGAAGCTTTCTTT CASSPFAENTEAFF
TRBJ2-1 TRBV30 14 - - TGTGCCTGGGAAATCGGGTACACCTACAATGAGCAGTTCTTC CAWEIGYTYNEQFF
TRBJ1-4 TRBV7-7 15 - few TGTGCTAGCAGCCGATCGGACGGCTTTAACGAAAAACTGTTTTTT CASSRSDGFNEKLFF
TRBJ2-7 TRBV2 14 - - TGTGCCAGCAGTGCGGTCCGGGTGGGGTACGAGCAGTACTTC CASSAVRVGYEQYF